The rows below give T cell receptor beta chains drawn from one sample of a study of blood T cell repertoires in COVID-19. Generated by immunoSEQ multiplex PCR, the TCRdb table keeps only in-frame clones and is missing some. The sample yields around 170,000 clones, around 83% seen once. The source material was peripheral blood. These receptors were obtained from a woman in her 70s with COVID-19, enrolled during active disease. Each CDR3 is given with its conserved first and last residue. D genes are given only for firm matches. The size of a clone is reported for some rows only, either as once, few or many, or as a class for expanded clones.

size: .
J: TRBJ2-1
V: TRBV30
D: .
CDR3: CASSSGIEQFF
DNA: TGTGCCTCTAGCTCCGGTATTGAGCAGTTCTTC

size: .
J: TRBJ2-7
V: TRBV7-2
D: TRBD2
CDR3: CASSLLSSSGRFSYEQYF
DNA: TGTGCCAGCAGCTTATTATCGTCTAGCGGGAGGTTCTCCTACGAGCAGTACTTC

size: .
J: TRBJ2-1
V: TRBV18
D: .
CDR3: CASSPLVSSYNEQFF
DNA: TGTGCCAGCTCACCACTAGTTAGCTCCTACAATGAGCAGTTCTTC

size: .
J: TRBJ2-3
V: TRBV5-8
D: .
CDR3: CASSIDRPRDTQYF
DNA: TGTGCCAGCAGCATCGACAGACCGAGGGATACGCAGTATTTT

size: .
J: TRBJ1-6
V: TRBV28
D: TRBD1
CDR3: CASSLPGGGSNSPLHF
DNA: TGTGCCAGCAGTTTACCAGGGGGCGGTAGTAATTCACCCCTCCACTTT

size: .
J: TRBJ1-3
V: TRBV3-1/TRBV3-2
D: .
CDR3: CASSLQRISGNTIYF
DNA: TGTGCCAGCAGCCTACAACGCATCTCTGGAAACACCATATATTTT

size: .
J: TRBJ1-6
V: TRBV19
D: TRBD1
CDR3: CASSIQDRGDSPLHF
DNA: TGTGCCAGTAGTATCCAGGACAGGGGGGATTCACCCCTCCACTTT

size: .
J: TRBJ1-2
V: TRBV2
D: .
CDR3: CASSLGLRRGYTF
DNA: TGTGCCAGCAGTTTGGGACTCCGGCGGGGCTACACCTTC

size: few
J: TRBJ1-1
V: TRBV18
D: .
CDR3: CASSPPEERRMRNTEAFF
DNA: TGTGCCAGCTCACCACCGGAGGAACGACGAATGCGGAACACTGAAGCTTTCTTT

size: .
J: TRBJ1-1
V: TRBV5-4
D: TRBD1
CDR3: CASSVRDRGTEAFF
DNA: TGTGCCAGCAGCGTAAGGGACAGAGGAACTGAAGCTTTCTTT

size: .
J: TRBJ1-1
V: TRBV6-1
D: .
CDR3: CASSESLGVGRAFF
DNA: TGTGCCAGCAGTGAAAGTCTGGGTGTGGGCCGAGCTTTCTTT

size: .
J: TRBJ1-6
V: TRBV30
D: .
CDR3: CAWRRTDTWSPLHF
DNA: TGTGCCTGGAGGCGGACAGATACGTGGTCACCCCTCCACTTT

size: .
J: TRBJ2-7
V: TRBV7-8
D: TRBD2
CDR3: CASSPGLGNYEQYF
DNA: TGTGCCAGCAGTCCGGGACTAGGGAACTACGAGCAGTACTTC

size: .
J: TRBJ2-1
V: TRBV28
D: TRBD1
CDR3: CASSLNGRTGGTNEQFF
DNA: TGTGCCAGCAGTTTAAACGGTCGGACAGGGGGGACAAATGAGCAGTTCTTC

size: .
J: TRBJ2-2
V: TRBV19
D: .
CDR3: CASSIVPGWAGELFF
DNA: TGTGCCAGTAGTATAGTTCCAGGGTGGGCCGGGGAGCTGTTTTTT

size: few
J: TRBJ2-3
V: TRBV4-3
D: TRBD2
CDR3: CASSSGTNTDTQYF
DNA: TGCGCCAGCAGTAGCGGGACCAACACAGATACGCAGTATTTT

size: .
J: TRBJ1-4
V: TRBV7-9
D: TRBD1
CDR3: CASSLGTGINEKLFF
DNA: TGTGCCAGCAGCTTAGGGACAGGAATAAACGAAAAACTGTTTTTT

size: .
J: TRBJ1-3
V: TRBV7-9
D: TRBD1
CDR3: CASSVQGALPGNTIYF
DNA: TGTGCCAGCAGCGTACAGGGGGCGCTACCTGGAAACACCATATATTTT

size: .
J: TRBJ2-1
V: TRBV5-4
D: .
CDR3: CASSLEHTSGNEQFF
DNA: TGTGCCAGCAGCTTGGAGCATACGTCGGGGAATGAGCAGTTCTTC

size: .
J: TRBJ1-2
V: TRBV12-3/TRBV12-4
D: TRBD1
CDR3: CASSTTGVGGYTF
DNA: TGTGCCAGCAGTACGACAGGGGTCGGTGGCTACACCTTC

size: .
J: TRBJ2-7
V: TRBV28
D: .
CDR3: CASSPGTLLGVKQYF
DNA: TGTGCCAGCAGTCCTGGGACTTTGTTAGGGGTGAAGCAGTACTTC

size: .
J: TRBJ1-4
V: TRBV7-9
D: .
CDR3: CASSLDGSTNEKLFF
DNA: TGTGCCAGCAGCTTAGACGGGAGTACTAATGAAAAACTGTTTTTT

size: .
J: TRBJ1-5
V: TRBV27
D: .
CDR3: CASSLPGAGKPQHF
DNA: TGTGCCAGCAGTTTACCAGGGGCTGGGAAGCCCCAGCATTTT

size: .
J: TRBJ2-7
V: TRBV7-9
D: .
CDR3: CASSLSSYEQYF
DNA: TGTGCCAGCAGCCTAAGCTCCTACGAGCAGTACTTC

size: .
J: TRBJ2-7
V: TRBV5-1
D: .
CDR3: CASSLAGEINIKQYF
DNA: TGCGCCAGCAGCTTGGCCGGAGAGATAAATATAAAGCAGTACTTC

size: .
J: TRBJ1-5
V: TRBV6-5
D: TRBD1
CDR3: CASSPTGGGHQPQHF
DNA: TGTGCCAGCAGTCCTACAGGGGGCGGACATCAGCCCCAGCATTTT

size: .
J: TRBJ1-1
V: TRBV5-1
D: TRBD1
CDR3: CASSSRQGADTEAFF
DNA: TGCGCCAGCAGCTCTCGACAGGGGGCAGACACTGAAGCTTTCTTT

size: .
J: TRBJ1-5
V: TRBV6-2/TRBV6-3
D: .
CDR3: CASSYRDLGNQPQHF
DNA: TGTGCCAGCAGTTACCGGGACTTAGGCAATCAGCCCCAGCATTTT

size: few
J: TRBJ1-3
V: TRBV5-1
D: .
CDR3: CASISDSGNTIYF
DNA: TGCGCCAGCATCAGCGACTCTGGAAACACCATATATTTT

size: few
J: TRBJ1-2
V: TRBV4-3
D: .
CDR3: CASSQDSGVSNYGYTF
DNA: TGCGCCAGCAGCCAAGATTCCGGGGTTTCTAACTATGGCTACACCTTC

size: once
J: TRBJ1-4
V: TRBV11-3
D: .
CDR3: CASSLVGPRERTNEKLFF
DNA: TGTGCCAGCAGCTTAGTCGGTCCCCGGGAAAGGACTAATGAAAAACTGTTTTTT

size: .
J: TRBJ1-6
V: TRBV4-1
D: TRBD1
CDR3: CASSQHRDSVNSPLHF
DNA: TGCGCCAGCAGCCAACACCGGGACAGCGTAAATTCACCCCTCCACTTT

size: .
J: TRBJ1-6
V: TRBV18
D: .
CDR3: CASSFTAQPSPLHF
DNA: TGTGCCAGCTCATTTACAGCCCAGCCCTCACCCCTCCACTTT

size: .
J: TRBJ2-3
V: TRBV3-1/TRBV3-2
D: .
CDR3: CASSQPSTHTQYF
DNA: TGTGCCAGCAGCCAACCTTCTACCCATACGCAGTATTTT

size: .
J: TRBJ2-7
V: TRBV27
D: .
CDR3: CASSLINFFGVKSYEQYF
DNA: TGTGCCAGCAGTTTAATTAACTTCTTCGGGGTCAAATCCTACGAGCAGTACTTC

size: few
J: TRBJ1-1
V: TRBV18
D: .
CDR3: CASSTIRGAGGEAFF
DNA: TGTGCCAGCTCCACCATCCGGGGGGCCGGGGGTGAAGCTTTCTTT

size: .
J: TRBJ2-2
V: TRBV5-4
D: TRBD2
CDR3: CASSHGLAGIGTGELFF
DNA: TGTGCCAGCAGCCATGGACTAGCGGGAATCGGCACCGGGGAGCTGTTTTTT

size: .
J: TRBJ1-2
V: TRBV18
D: .
CDR3: CASSPEGGYGYTF
DNA: TGTGCCAGCTCACCAGAGGGAGGCTATGGCTACACCTTC

size: .
J: TRBJ2-5
V: TRBV18
D: TRBD1
CDR3: CASSPLRDSQETQYF
DNA: TGTGCCAGCTCACCACTTAGGGACAGCCAAGAGACCCAGTACTTC

size: .
J: TRBJ2-5
V: TRBV5-1
D: .
CDR3: CASSLIPGETQYF
DNA: TGCGCCAGCAGCTTGATCCCCGGAGAGACCCAGTACTTC

size: .
J: TRBJ2-7
V: TRBV19
D: TRBD1
CDR3: CASSIEGTGTHEQYF
DNA: TGTGCCAGTAGTATCGAGGGGACAGGGACTCACGAGCAGTACTTC

size: .
J: TRBJ2-5
V: TRBV7-9
D: TRBD2
CDR3: CASSLAGRGSQETQYF
DNA: TGTGCCAGCAGCTTAGCCGGGAGGGGGTCCCAAGAGACCCAGTACTTC

size: .
J: TRBJ2-2
V: TRBV7-7
D: .
CDR3: CASSFRGSGELFF
DNA: TGTGCCAGCAGCTTCCGGGGGTCCGGGGAGCTGTTTTTT

size: .
J: TRBJ2-6
V: TRBV18
D: .
CDR3: CASSPAYNPGANVLTF
DNA: TGTGCCAGCTCACCAGCCTATAACCCCGGGGCCAACGTCCTGACTTTC

size: .
J: TRBJ1-1
V: TRBV7-2
D: .
CDR3: CASSPSGVEVSAFF
DNA: TGTGCCAGCAGCCCTTCAGGGGTAGAAGTTTCAGCTTTCTTT